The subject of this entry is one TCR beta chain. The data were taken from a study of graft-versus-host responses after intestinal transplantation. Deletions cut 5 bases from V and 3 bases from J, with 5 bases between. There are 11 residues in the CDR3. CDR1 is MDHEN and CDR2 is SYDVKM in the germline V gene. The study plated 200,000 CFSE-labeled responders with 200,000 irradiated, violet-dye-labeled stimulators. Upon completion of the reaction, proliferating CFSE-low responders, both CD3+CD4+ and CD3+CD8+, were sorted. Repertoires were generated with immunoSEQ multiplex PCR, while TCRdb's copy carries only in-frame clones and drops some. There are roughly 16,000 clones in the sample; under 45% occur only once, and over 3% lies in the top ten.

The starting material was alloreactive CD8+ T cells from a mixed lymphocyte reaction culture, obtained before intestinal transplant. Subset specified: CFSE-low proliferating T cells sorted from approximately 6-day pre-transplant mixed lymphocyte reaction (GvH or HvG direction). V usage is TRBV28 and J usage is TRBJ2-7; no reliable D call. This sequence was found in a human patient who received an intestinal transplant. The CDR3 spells CASSPDYEQYF. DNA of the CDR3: TGTGCCAGCAGTCCAGACTACGAGCAGTACTTC.